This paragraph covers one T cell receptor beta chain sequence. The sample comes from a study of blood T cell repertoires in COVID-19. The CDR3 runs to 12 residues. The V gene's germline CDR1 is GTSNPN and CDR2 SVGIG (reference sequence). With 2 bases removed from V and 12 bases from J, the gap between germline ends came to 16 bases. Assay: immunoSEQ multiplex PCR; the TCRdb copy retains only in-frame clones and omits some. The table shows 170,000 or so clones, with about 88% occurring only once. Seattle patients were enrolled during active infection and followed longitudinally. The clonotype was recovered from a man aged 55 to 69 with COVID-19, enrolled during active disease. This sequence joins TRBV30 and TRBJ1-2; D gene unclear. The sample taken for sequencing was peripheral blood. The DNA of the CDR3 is TGTGCCTGGAGTACCCCCGGGTCCCCGCACACCTTC. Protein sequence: CAWSTPGSPHTF. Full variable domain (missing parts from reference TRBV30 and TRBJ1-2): SQTIHQWPATLVQPVGSPLSLECTVEGTSNPNLYWYRQAAGRGLQLLFYSVGIGQISSEVPQNLSASRPQDRQFILSSKKLLLSDSGFYLCAWSTPGSPHTFGSGTRLTVV.